These 19 T cell receptor beta chains share one sample of origin, sequenced in a study of neoadjuvant nivolumab and ipilimumab in lung cancer. Using immunoSEQ multiplex PCR, the repertoire was profiled, and TCRdb retains in-frame clones only, with some absent. The profile shows about 27,000 clones, 70% to 80% of them singletons. Here the sequenced sample was tumor tissue, taken after neoadjuvant nivolumab, alone or with ipilimumab, at or shortly before surgery. These receptors were obtained from an adult with non-small cell lung cancer.

The chain combines TRBV6-6 with TRBJ2-2, with D tentatively TRBD2 (6 bases). The germline V and J ends were trimmed by 5 bases and 1 base, with 11 bases remaining between them. The germline gives CDR1 MNHNY, CDR2 SVGAGI (reference sequence). This CDR3 spans 15 amino acids. The CDR3 nucleotides read TGTGCCAGCAGTCGGGGGTTCTTGAACACCGGGGAGCTGTTTTTT. This codes for CASSRGFLNTGELFF.

The gene calls are TRBV30 and TRBJ1-5; D call uncertain. Trimming pared 0 bases from V and 3 bases from J, leaving 6 bases between. The CDR3 sequence is 13 residues long. The germline gives CDR1 GTSNPN, CDR2 SVGIG (reference sequence). In nucleotides, the CDR3 is TGTGCCTGGAGTGTAACTAACAATCAGCCCCAGCATTTT. Protein product: CAWSVTNNQPQHF. Based on the CDR3 plus reference TRBV30 and TRBJ1-5, the full variable domain is SQTIHQWPATLVQPVGSPLSLECTVEGTSNPNLYWYRQAAGRGLQLLFYSVGIGQISSEVPQNLSASRPQDRQFILSSKKLLLSDSGFYLCAWSVTNNQPQHFGDGTRLSIL.

The chain employs TRBV9 and TRBJ1-3; perhaps TRBD1 as D (5 bases). Germline V gene data show CDR1 as SGDLS and CDR2 as YYNGEE. CDR3 length: 15 residues. The V end was cut by 0 bases, the J end by 6 bases, with 13 bases between. CDR3 loop: CASSVVSGPQNTIYF. The CDR3 DNA reads TGTGCCAGCAGCGTAGTGTCGGGGCCTCAAAACACCATATATTTT.

The V gene is TRBV4-2, the J gene TRBJ1-2; possible D gene TRBD1, 5 bases. This CDR3 has 15 amino acids. The V gene's germline CDR1 is LGHNA and CDR2 YNFKEQ. V dropped 0 bases and J dropped 0 bases, with 8 bases sitting between them. The CDR3 bases are TGTGCCAGCAGCCAAGATTCGACAGCTAACTATGGCTACACCTTC. The encoded protein is CASSQDSTANYGYTF.

This chain connects TRBV5-1 to TRBJ2-3, with 8 nucleotides matching TRBD2. The germline CDR1 and CDR2 sequences are SGHRS and YFSETQ. This CDR3 is 16 amino acids long. V shed 0 bases and J 0 bases; nucleotides not matched to a gene: 3. CDR3 in amino acids: CASSLDGGASTDTQYF. The CDR3 region has the DNA TGCGCCAGCAGCTTGGACGGGGGGGCTAGCACAGATACGCAGTATTTT.

V and J are TRBV7-9 and TRBJ2-2, with TRBD1 matching 9 bases. The CDR3 is 16 amino acids. The germline V gene encodes CDR1 SEHNR and CDR2 FQNEAQ (reference sequence). The junction had 3 bases not matched to a gene; V was cut back by 1 base and J by 3 bases. CDR3 bases: TGTGCCAGCAGCTTAGAAGACAGGGGGTACACCGGGGAGCTGTTTTTT. Translating gives CASSLEDRGYTGELFF.

The chain employs TRBV5-5 and TRBJ1-2; D uncertain. The V end was cut by 0 bases, the J end by 6 bases, with 15 bases between. The CDR3 length is 15 residues. Germline V gene lookup returns CDR1 SGHKS and CDR2 YYEKEE (reference sequence). For the CDR3, the DNA is TGTGCCAGCAGCTTGGTCTACGTCAAACCTAATGGCTACACCTTC. It is translated as CASSLVYVKPNGYTF.

V usage is TRBV11-2 and J usage is TRBJ2-1, with unresolved D. The CDR3 extends over 13 amino acids. Germline CDR1 SGHAT, CDR2 FQNNGV. Trimming shortened V by 2 bases and J by 7 bases, and 9 bases separated the two germline ends. CDR3 loop: CASSLQRGNEQFF. CDR3 DNA sequence: TGTGCCAGCAGCTTACAAAGAGGTAATGAGCAGTTCTTC.

The chain employs TRBV6-5 and TRBJ1-3; D remains ambiguous. The CDR3 runs 16 residues. Trimming stripped 0 bases from V and 1 base from J, with 10 bases between. Looked up from germline, CDR1 is MNHEY and CDR2 is SVGAGI. The chain's CDR3 is CASSYSPTGSGNTIYF. CDR3 DNA: TGTGCCAGCAGTTACTCACCCACGGGTTCTGGAAACACCATATATTTT.

V gene TRBV29-1 combines with J gene TRBJ1-2, with TRBD1 matching over 8 bases. Germline trimming cut 6 bases from V and 2 bases from J; bases unmatched to any gene: 2. The germline CDR1 and CDR2 sequences are SQVTM and ANQGSEA. The CDR3 runs 12 residues. The CDR3 bases are TGCAGCGTCCGGACAGGGAACTATGGCTACACCTTC. Translation: CSVRTGNYGYTF.

The chain has TRBV6-5 and TRBJ2-7, with a weak D call TRBD1 (5 bases). Germline V gives CDR1 MNHEY, CDR2 SVGAGI. This CDR3 is 14 amino acids long. The V gene lost 2 bases and the J gene lost 2 bases, with 10 bases spanning the gap. CDR3 in DNA: TGTGCCAGCAGTTACGGGGCAGAAGCCTACGAGCAGTACTTC. Protein sequence: CASSYGAEAYEQYF.

The chain has TRBV10-2 and TRBJ2-2, with no clear D. Deletions cut 2 bases from V and 7 bases from J, with 8 bases between. The CDR3 spans 13 residues. CDR1 and CDR2 from the germline V gene are WSHSY and SAAADI. CDR3 nucleotide sequence: TGCGCCAGCAGTGAGAATAGCCTCGGGGAGCTGTTTTTT. Encoded protein: CASSENSLGELFF.

This chain uses TRBV9 with TRBJ2-3; D not certain. CDR3 length: 13 amino acids. CDR1 and CDR2 (germline): SGDLS, YYNGEE. V was cut by 0 bases and J by 3 bases, with 5 bases left in between. Here the CDR3 reads CASSVDQTDTQYF. CDR3 bases: TGTGCCAGCAGCGTAGACCAGACAGATACGCAGTATTTT.

The chain joins TRBV7-2 to TRBJ2-7, with 8 nucleotides matching TRBD1. The junction had 6 bases not matched to a gene; V was cut back by 0 bases and J by 5 bases. Looked up from germline, CDR1 is SGHTA and CDR2 is FQGNSA. The CDR3 loop spans 15 amino acids. The CDR3 is CASSLAGQGADEQYF. The CDR3 nucleotides are TGTGCCAGCAGCTTAGCCGGACAGGGTGCCGACGAGCAGTACTTC.

The chain is built from TRBV7-9 and TRBJ1-1; D is unclear. V lost 6 bases and J 11 bases, leaving 16 bases between the germline ends. The CDR3 contains 12 residues. Germline V gene data show CDR1 as SEHNR and CDR2 as FQNEAQ (reference sequence). The CDR3, as DNA: TGTGCCAGCAGTCCCTCGGTCGGGGTGGCTTTCTTT. Protein product: CASSPSVGVAFF. The full variable domain, rest sourced from reference TRBV7-9 and TRBJ1-1, is DTGVSQNPRHKITKRGQNVTFRCDPISEHNRLYWYRQTLGQGPEFLTYFQNEAQLEKSRLLSDRFSAERPKGSFSTLEIQRTEQGDSAMYLCASSPSVGVAFFGQGTRLTVV.

V and J are TRBV6-5 and TRBJ1-2, with D unclear. Trimming removed 5 bases from V and 7 bases from J, with 11 bases in between. The CDR3 is 12 amino acids. Germline V gives CDR1 MNHEY, CDR2 SVGAGI. CDR3 loop: CASSDTWAGYTF. The CDR3 nucleotides are TGTGCCAGCAGTGATACGTGGGCTGGCTACACCTTC.

V gene TRBV7-9 combines with J gene TRBJ2-7; either TRBD1 or TRBD2 may fit D (5 bases each). Trimming removed 5 bases at V and 3 bases at J, with 17 bases between. The CDR3 is 15 amino acids. The V gene's germline CDR1 is SEHNR and CDR2 FQNEAQ (reference sequence). The CDR3 DNA sequence: TGTGCCAGCAGCCGGGGCGTAGGGGAAGGCTACGAGCAGTACTTC. Residues: CASSRGVGEGYEQYF.

V gene TRBV30 combines with J gene TRBJ1-2, with TRBD1 matching 8 bases. CDR1 is GTSNPN, CDR2 SVGIG, per germline (reference sequence). Unmatched junction bases numbered 0, after V lost 1 base and J lost 2 bases. This CDR3 has 13 residues. CDR3 loop: CAWSGQGNYGYTF. The CDR3 region has the DNA TGTGCCTGGAGTGGACAGGGGAACTATGGCTACACCTTC.

This chain links TRBV5-1 with TRBJ1-1; no clear D. Germline CDR1 reads SGHRS; CDR2 reads YFSETQ. Trimming shortened V by 5 bases and J by 0 bases, and 11 bases separated the two germline ends. The CDR3 runs 14 residues. CDR3 residues: CASRYWELNTEAFF. As DNA, the CDR3 is TGCGCCAGCAGGTACTGGGAATTGAACACTGAAGCTTTCTTT.